The present T cell receptor beta chain was sequenced within a study of radiotherapy plus CTLA-4 blockade in lung cancer (dated by TCRdb to the late 2010s). Background for the entire study: Among the enrolled patients, around 17% had an objective response, and 31% reached disease control.

Focal radiation therapy combined with CTLA-4 blockade (ipilimumab) was tested in patients with chemo-refractory metastatic non-small-cell lung cancer. Library prep was done by the immunoSEQ multiplex PCR assay. The source is immuneACCESS, and TCRdb retained only in-frame sequences with V and J called. Part of the clones is not carried over; for the studies checked, unresolved V genes explain less than half of this, and the remainder is unexplained. Across this sample there are roughly 53,000 clones, with under 85% seen only once. The leading ten clones occupy roughly 3.5% of the sample. A note on this clone: The antigen this receptor binds is unknown. Nothing much larger sits one base from this clone, and base qualities are not available.

The study at large found these results: After treatment with radiotherapy and ipilimumab, TCR clones that originated in tumors expanded in peripheral blood. Increased serum interferon-beta after radiation, together with early dynamic changes in blood T cell clones, were reported to be the strongest predictors of response.

V and J are trimmed by 4 bases and 1 base, and the gene matches miss 3 bases of the junction. The CDR3 runs 17 residues from the cysteine to the phenylalanine. Only CDR3 DNA is held: 51 bases, read in frame from base 1. According to the germline V gene, CDR1 reads LGHNA and CDR2 reads YNFKEQ. The sequences come from peripheral blood, collected from a patient treated with radiotherapy plus ipilimumab. The clonotype was recovered from a human donor with non-small cell lung cancer who had a partial response to radiotherapy plus ipilimumab. In this chain, TRBV4-2 is recombined with TRBJ2-2, with 13 central nucleotides matching TRBD2. The CDR3 region: CASSPRTSGGNTGELFF. The nucleotides are TGTGCCAGCAGCCCACGGACTAGCGGGGGGAACACCGGGGAGCTGTTTTTT.